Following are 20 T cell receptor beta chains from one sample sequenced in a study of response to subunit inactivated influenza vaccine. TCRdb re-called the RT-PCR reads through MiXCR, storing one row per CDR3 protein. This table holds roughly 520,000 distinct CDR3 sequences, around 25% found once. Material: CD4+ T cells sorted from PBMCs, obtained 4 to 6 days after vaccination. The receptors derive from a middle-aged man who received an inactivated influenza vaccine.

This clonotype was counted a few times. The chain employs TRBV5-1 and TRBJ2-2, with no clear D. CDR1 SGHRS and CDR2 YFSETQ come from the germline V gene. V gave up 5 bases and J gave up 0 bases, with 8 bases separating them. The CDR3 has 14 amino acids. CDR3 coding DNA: TGCGCCAGCAGTGGCATAACGAACACCGGGGAGCTGTTTTTT. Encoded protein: CASSGITNTGELFF. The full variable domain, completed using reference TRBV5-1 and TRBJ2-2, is KAGVTQTPRYLIKTRGQQVTLSCSPISGHRSVSWYQQTPGQGLQFLFEYFSETQRNKGNFPGRFSGRQFSNSRSEMNVSTLELGDSALYLCASSGITNTGELFFGEGSRLTVL.

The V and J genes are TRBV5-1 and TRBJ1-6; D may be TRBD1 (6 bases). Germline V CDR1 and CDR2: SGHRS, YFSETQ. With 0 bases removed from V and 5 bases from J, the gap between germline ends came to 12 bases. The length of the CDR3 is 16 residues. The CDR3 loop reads CASSLVAGVDNSPLHF. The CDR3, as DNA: TGCGCCAGCAGCTTGGTGGCAGGGGTTGATAATTCACCCCTCCACTTT.

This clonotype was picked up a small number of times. CDR3 amino acids: CASSLSGQATNEKLFF. For the CDR3, the DNA is TGTGCCAGCAGCCTGAGCGGACAGGCAACTAATGAAAAACTGTTTTTT. This chain uses TRBV9 with TRBJ1-4, with TRBD1 matching over 7 bases. CDR1 SGDLS and CDR2 YYNGEE come from the germline V gene. Trimming took 4 bases from V and 0 from J; bases not matched to a gene: 6. The CDR3 runs to 16 residues.

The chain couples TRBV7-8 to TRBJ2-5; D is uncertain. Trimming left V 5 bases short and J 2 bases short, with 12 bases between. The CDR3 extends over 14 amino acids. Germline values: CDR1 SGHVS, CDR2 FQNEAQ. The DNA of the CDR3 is TGTGCCAGCAGCCTCTTTCTCAGACAAGAGACCCAGTACTTC. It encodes CASSLFLRQETQYF.

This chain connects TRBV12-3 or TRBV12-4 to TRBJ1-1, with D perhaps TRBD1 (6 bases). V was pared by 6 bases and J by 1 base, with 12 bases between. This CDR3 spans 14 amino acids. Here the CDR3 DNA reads TGTGCCAGCAGATCCGGGACAACGAACACTGAAGCTTTCTTT. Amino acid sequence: CASRSGTTNTEAFF.

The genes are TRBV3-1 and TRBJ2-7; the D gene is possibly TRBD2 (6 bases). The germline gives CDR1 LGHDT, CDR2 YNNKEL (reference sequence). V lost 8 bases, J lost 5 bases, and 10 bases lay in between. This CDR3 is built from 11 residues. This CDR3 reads CASRGGHEQYF. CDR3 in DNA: TGTGCCAGCCGGGGAGGCCACGAGCAGTACTTC.

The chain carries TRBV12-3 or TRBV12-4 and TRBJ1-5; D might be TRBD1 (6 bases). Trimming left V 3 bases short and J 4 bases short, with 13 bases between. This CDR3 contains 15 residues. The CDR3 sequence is CASSLGGTSNQPQHF. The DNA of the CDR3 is TGTGCCAGCAGTTTGGGGGGCACGTCTAATCAGCCCCAGCATTTT.

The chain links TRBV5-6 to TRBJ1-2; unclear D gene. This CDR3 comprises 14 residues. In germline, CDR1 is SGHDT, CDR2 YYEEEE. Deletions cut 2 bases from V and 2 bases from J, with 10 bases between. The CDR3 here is CASSFFLHNYGYTF. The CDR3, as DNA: TGTGCCAGCAGCTTCTTTTTACACAACTATGGCTACACCTTC.

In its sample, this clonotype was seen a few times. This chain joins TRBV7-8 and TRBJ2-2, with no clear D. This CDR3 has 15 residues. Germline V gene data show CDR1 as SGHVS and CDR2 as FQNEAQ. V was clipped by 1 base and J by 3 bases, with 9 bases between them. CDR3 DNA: TGTGCCAGCAGCTTAGGGGCTACCTACACCGGGGAGCTGTTTTTT. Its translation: CASSLGATYTGELFF.

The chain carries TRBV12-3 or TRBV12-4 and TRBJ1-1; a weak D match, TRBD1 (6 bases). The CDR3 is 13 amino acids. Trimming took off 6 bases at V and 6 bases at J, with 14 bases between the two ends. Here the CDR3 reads CASSRDINAEAFF. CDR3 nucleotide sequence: TGTGCCAGCAGCAGGGACATTAACGCTGAAGCTTTCTTT.

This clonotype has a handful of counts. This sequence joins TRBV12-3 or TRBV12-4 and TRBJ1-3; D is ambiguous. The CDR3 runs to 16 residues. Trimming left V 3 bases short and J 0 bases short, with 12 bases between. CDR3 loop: CASSFSGQLSGNTIYF. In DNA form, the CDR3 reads TGTGCCAGCAGTTTCTCCGGGCAGCTCTCTGGAAACACCATATATTTT.

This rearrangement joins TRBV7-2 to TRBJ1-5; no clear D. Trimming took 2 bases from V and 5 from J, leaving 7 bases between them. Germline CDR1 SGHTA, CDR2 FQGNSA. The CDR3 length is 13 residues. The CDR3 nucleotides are TGTGCCAGCAGCTTAATGTGGGATCAGCCCCAGCATTTT. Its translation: CASSLMWDQPQHF.

The CDR3 spells CASTPWGGRTHPYEQYF. Here the CDR3 DNA reads TGTGCCAGCACCCCTTGGGGCGGGAGGACCCACCCCTACGAGCAGTACTTC. The rearrangement uses TRBV7-9 and TRBJ2-7; TRBD2 matches at 8 bases. CDR3 length: 17 residues. With 7 bases clipped from V and 2 bases from J, the junction kept 16 bases outside the gene matches. CDR1 and CDR2 from the germline V gene are SEHNR and FQNEAQ (reference sequence).

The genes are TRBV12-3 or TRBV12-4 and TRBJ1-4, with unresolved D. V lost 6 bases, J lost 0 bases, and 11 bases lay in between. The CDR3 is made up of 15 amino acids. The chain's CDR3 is CASRETGATNEKLFF. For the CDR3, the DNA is TGTGCCAGCAGAGAGACGGGCGCAACTAATGAAAAACTGTTTTTT.

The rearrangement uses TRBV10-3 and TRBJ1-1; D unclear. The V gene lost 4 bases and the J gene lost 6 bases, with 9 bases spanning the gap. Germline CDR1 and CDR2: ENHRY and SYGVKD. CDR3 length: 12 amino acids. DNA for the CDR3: TGTGCCATCAGTGGTTTCGGGGCTGAAGCTTTCTTT. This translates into CAISGFGAEAFF.

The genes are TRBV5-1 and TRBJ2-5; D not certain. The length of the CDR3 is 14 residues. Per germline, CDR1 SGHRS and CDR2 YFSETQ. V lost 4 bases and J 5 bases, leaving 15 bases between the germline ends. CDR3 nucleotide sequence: TGCGCCAGCAGCGCCGGGCAGAATCGGGAGACCCAGTACTTC. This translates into CASSAGQNRETQYF.

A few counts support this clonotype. The CDR3 loop is CASSQVASGGIETQYF. The CDR3 nucleotides read TGCGCCAGCAGCCAAGTTGCTAGCGGGGGTATAGAGACCCAGTACTTC. J is TRBJ2-5 and V is TRBV4-3; 10 bases are a match to TRBD2. The CDR3 sequence is 16 residues long. Germline V gene data show CDR1 as LGHNA and CDR2 as YSLEER. Trimming took 1 base from V and 4 from J; bases not matched to a gene: 6.

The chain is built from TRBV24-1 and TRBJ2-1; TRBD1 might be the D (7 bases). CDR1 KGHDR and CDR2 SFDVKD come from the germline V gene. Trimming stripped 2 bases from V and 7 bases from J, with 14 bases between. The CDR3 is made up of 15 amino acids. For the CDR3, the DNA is TGTGCCACCAGTGATTCAGGGGGGCCCCGGAATGAGCAGTTCTTC. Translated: CATSDSGGPRNEQFF.

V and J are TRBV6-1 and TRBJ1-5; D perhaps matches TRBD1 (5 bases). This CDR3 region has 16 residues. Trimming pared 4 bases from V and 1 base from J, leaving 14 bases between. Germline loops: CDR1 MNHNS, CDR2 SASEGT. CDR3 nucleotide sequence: TGTGCCAGCAGTGCCCCGGGGGGGGTGAGCAATCAGCCCCAGCATTTT. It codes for CASSAPGGVSNQPQHF.

The CDR3 coding sequence is TGTGCCAGCAGCGCTAGTACCACGGACTATGGCTACACCTTC. Amino acid sequence: CASSASTTDYGYTF. The rearrangement joins TRBV9 to TRBJ1-2; D remains unclear. V lost 3 bases, J lost 3 bases, and 12 bases lay in between. The germline V gene encodes CDR1 SGDLS and CDR2 YYNGEE. The CDR3 spans 14 residues.